This T cell receptor beta chain originates from a study of T cell responses to AZD1222 COVID-19 vaccine. J was trimmed by 4 bases and V by 5 bases; bases with no gene match: 3. The CDR3 totals 13 residues. Clones were sequenced by immunoSEQ multiplex PCR, and TCRdb holds only the in-frame ones, with some missing. In the table there are roughly 100,000 clones, 80% to 95% of which are singletons. The sample was peripheral blood, taken on day 0 of AZD1222 vaccination. This TCR was recovered from an adult in good health. The chain joins TRBV12-3 or TRBV12-4 to TRBJ1-2; 8 nucleotides line up with TRBD1. The CDR3 loop reads CASSEGQGYGYTF. The CDR3 DNA reads TGTGCCAGCAGTGAAGGACAGGGCTATGGCTACACCTTC.